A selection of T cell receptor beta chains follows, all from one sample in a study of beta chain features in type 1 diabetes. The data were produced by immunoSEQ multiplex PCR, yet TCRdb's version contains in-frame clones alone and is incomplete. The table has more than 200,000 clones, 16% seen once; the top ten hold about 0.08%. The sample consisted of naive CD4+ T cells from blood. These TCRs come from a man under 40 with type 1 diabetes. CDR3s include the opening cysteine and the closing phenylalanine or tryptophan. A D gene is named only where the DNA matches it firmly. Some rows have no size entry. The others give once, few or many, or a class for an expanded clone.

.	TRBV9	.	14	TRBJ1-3	CASSSTGMGNTIYF	TGTGCCAGCAGCTCCACAGGGATGGGAAACACCATATATTTT
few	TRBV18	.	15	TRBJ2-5	CASSPGDTSEETQYF	TGTGCCAGCTCACCCGGGGACACCTCAGAAGAGACCCAGTACTTC
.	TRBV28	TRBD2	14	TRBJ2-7	CASGPGLAVYEQYF	TGTGCCAGCGGACCGGGACTAGCGGTCTACGAGCAGTACTTC
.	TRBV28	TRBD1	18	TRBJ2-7	CASSVMPITGGIGIQQYF	TGTGCCAGCAGCGTAATGCCAATTACAGGGGGCATTGGGATACAGCAGTACTTC
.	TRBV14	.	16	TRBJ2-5	CASSQDLVGNSETQYF	TGTGCCAGCAGCCAAGATCTGGTGGGGAACTCGGAGACCCAGTACTTC
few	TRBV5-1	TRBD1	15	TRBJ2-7	CASSPGQGLAYEQYF	TGCGCCAGCAGCCCAGGACAGGGATTGGCCTACGAGCAGTACTTC
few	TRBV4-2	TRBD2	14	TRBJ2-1	CASSLSGTIDEQFF	TGTGCCAGCAGCCTTAGCGGGACCATCGATGAGCAGTTCTTC
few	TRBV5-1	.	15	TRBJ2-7	CASSLGGVGLDEQYF	TGCGCCAGCAGCTTGGGCGGGGTCGGACTGGACGAGCAGTACTTC
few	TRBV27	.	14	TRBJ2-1	CASSPQGSFNEQFF	TGTGCCAGCAGTCCCCAAGGATCATTTAATGAGCAGTTCTTC
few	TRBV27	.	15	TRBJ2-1	CASIPMGGQYNEQFF	TGTGCCAGCATCCCCATGGGGGGGCAATACAATGAGCAGTTCTTC